This TCR beta chain was recorded in a study of shared clonotypes between healthy human individuals. This CDR3 is 12 amino acids long. V lost 4 bases and J 7 bases, leaving 10 bases between the germline ends. Germline V gene lookup returns CDR1 MNHNS and CDR2 SASEGT. This clone is a singleton in its sample. Method: immunoSEQ multiplex PCR; TCRdb's copy keeps in-frame clones and lacks some. The table includes approximately 620,000 clones, approximately 97% detected once. This sequence originates from a woman in her thirties in good health. The specimen was naive CD4+ T cells sorted from blood. As for subset: CD45RA+ positively selected. The chain employs TRBV6-1 and TRBJ1-1; D gene ambiguous. The DNA for the CDR3 is TGTGCCAGCAGTGTCCAAAGAAGTGAAGCTTTCTTT. Its protein product is CASSVQRSEAFF.